These T cell receptor beta chains were read from a single sample in a study of cytotoxic CD8 clonotypes in ibrutinib-treated CLL. The table came from immunoSEQ multiplex PCR; TCRdb's copy has only in-frame clones and leaves some out. This sample yields roughly 70,000 clones, of which around nine tenths are seen a single time; 3.1% belongs to the top ten. The sequencing used PBMCs, collected after 12 months of ibrutinib treatment. The receptors shown here come from a human donor with chronic lymphocytic leukemia. The CDR3 runs from the conserved cysteine through the conserved F or W. A D gene is named only where the DNA matches it firmly. Clone size is stated in some rows and not others, as once, few, many or a class when expanded.

j_call: TRBJ2-2; d_call: TRBD2; v_call: TRBV28; clone_size: NA; cdr3_aa: CASSLGGSNTGELFF; cdr3_nt: TGTGCCAGCAGTTTGGGGGGGAGTAACACCGGGGAGCTGTTTTTT
j_call: TRBJ2-3; d_call: TRBD2; v_call: TRBV6-5; clone_size: NA; cdr3_aa: CASSYSIAGEADTQYF; cdr3_nt: TGTGCCAGCAGTTACTCAATAGCGGGAGAGGCAGATACGCAGTATTTT
j_call: TRBJ2-1; d_call: NA; v_call: TRBV4-1; clone_size: NA; cdr3_aa: CASSQDGNTGNEQFF; cdr3_nt: TGCGCCAGCAGCCAAGATGGGAATACGGGCAATGAGCAGTTCTTC
j_call: TRBJ2-2; d_call: TRBD2; v_call: TRBV2; clone_size: NA; cdr3_aa: CASSGGLGGTGELFF; cdr3_nt: TGTGCCAGCAGTGGAGGACTAGGCGGGACCGGGGAGCTGTTTTTT
j_call: TRBJ1-1; d_call: NA; v_call: TRBV7-2; clone_size: few; cdr3_aa: CASSFWGGTEAFF; cdr3_nt: TGTGCCAGCAGCTTTTGGGGGGGTACTGAAGCTTTCTTT
j_call: TRBJ1-1; d_call: NA; v_call: TRBV5-1; clone_size: NA; cdr3_aa: CASSPFTATNEAFF; cdr3_nt: TGCGCCAGCAGCCCATTCACCGCGACAAATGAAGCTTTCTTT
j_call: TRBJ2-1; d_call: TRBD1; v_call: TRBV10-3; clone_size: NA; cdr3_aa: CAISEGGPKQFF; cdr3_nt: TGTGCCATCAGTGAAGGGGGCCCAAAGCAGTTCTTC
j_call: TRBJ2-3; d_call: NA; v_call: TRBV27; clone_size: NA; cdr3_aa: CASSLYWGRSGRDTQYF; cdr3_nt: TGTGCCAGCAGTCTATACTGGGGTCGCTCGGGGAGAGATACGCAGTATTTT
j_call: TRBJ1-5; d_call: NA; v_call: TRBV6-5; clone_size: NA; cdr3_aa: CASSYGAPGNQPQHF; cdr3_nt: TGTGCCAGCAGTTACGGGGCACCCGGAAATCAGCCCCAGCATTTT
j_call: TRBJ2-7; d_call: TRBD1; v_call: TRBV30; clone_size: NA; cdr3_aa: CAWSGQASYEQYF; cdr3_nt: TGTGCCTGGTCGGGACAGGCGTCCTACGAGCAGTACTTC
j_call: TRBJ1-4; d_call: NA; v_call: TRBV28; clone_size: NA; cdr3_aa: CASSFPGLLATNEKLFF; cdr3_nt: TGTGCCAGCAGTTTTCCGGGACTTTTGGCGACTAATGAAAAACTGTTTTTT
j_call: TRBJ2-5; d_call: TRBD2; v_call: TRBV6-5; clone_size: NA; cdr3_aa: CASSYWTSGRRETQYF; cdr3_nt: TGTGCCAGCAGTTACTGGACTAGCGGGAGGAGAGAGACCCAGTACTTC
j_call: TRBJ1-2; d_call: NA; v_call: TRBV30; clone_size: NA; cdr3_aa: CAWSVPRQGHYGYTF; cdr3_nt: TGTGCCTGGAGTGTACCCCGGCAGGGGCATTATGGCTACACCTTC
j_call: TRBJ2-2; d_call: TRBD2; v_call: TRBV5-3; clone_size: NA; cdr3_aa: CARSLSHLRAGGFGELFF; cdr3_nt: TGTGCCAGAAGCTTGTCCCACCTACGGGCGGGAGGTTTCGGGGAGCTGTTTTTT
j_call: TRBJ2-7; d_call: TRBD2; v_call: TRBV5-1; clone_size: NA; cdr3_aa: CASSLQTSGRAGEQYF; cdr3_nt: TGCGCCAGCAGCCTCCAGACTAGCGGGAGGGCGGGGGAGCAGTACTTC
j_call: TRBJ2-7; d_call: NA; v_call: TRBV18; clone_size: NA; cdr3_aa: CASSPETYEQYF; cdr3_nt: TGTGCCAGCTCACCCGAAACCTACGAGCAGTACTTC
j_call: TRBJ2-3; d_call: NA; v_call: TRBV19; clone_size: few; cdr3_aa: CASRSLSTDTQYF; cdr3_nt: TGTGCCAGTAGAAGTCTTAGCACAGATACGCAGTATTTT
j_call: TRBJ1-1; d_call: NA; v_call: TRBV11-3; clone_size: NA; cdr3_aa: CASSYRPASEAFF; cdr3_nt: TGTGCCAGCAGCTATAGACCGGCCTCTGAAGCTTTCTTT
j_call: TRBJ1-2; d_call: TRBD1; v_call: TRBV2; clone_size: few; cdr3_aa: CASRNQGVRGYTF; cdr3_nt: TGTGCCAGCAGGAACCAGGGGGTAAGGGGCTACACCTTC
j_call: TRBJ2-2; d_call: NA; v_call: TRBV19; clone_size: few; cdr3_aa: CASSGSKTGELFF; cdr3_nt: TGTGCCAGTAGCGGCTCGAAAACCGGGGAGCTGTTTTTT
j_call: TRBJ2-7; d_call: TRBD1; v_call: TRBV9; clone_size: NA; cdr3_aa: CASSVDRDRGDEQYF; cdr3_nt: TGTGCCAGCAGCGTAGATAGGGACAGGGGGGACGAGCAGTACTTC
j_call: TRBJ2-4; d_call: NA; v_call: TRBV6-1; clone_size: once; cdr3_aa: CASRGGQTQNIQYF; cdr3_nt: TGTGCCAGCAGGGGAGGACAGACTCAAAACATTCAGTACTTC
j_call: TRBJ2-5; d_call: TRBD2; v_call: TRBV29-1; clone_size: NA; cdr3_aa: CSAGLAGWETQYF; cdr3_nt: TGCAGCGCCGGACTAGCGGGATGGGAGACCCAGTACTTC
j_call: TRBJ2-1; d_call: TRBD2; v_call: TRBV5-4; clone_size: NA; cdr3_aa: CASSLGGREGNEQFF; cdr3_nt: TGTGCCAGCAGCTTGGGAGGGAGGGAGGGAAATGAGCAGTTCTTC
j_call: TRBJ2-5; d_call: TRBD2; v_call: TRBV6-5; clone_size: NA; cdr3_aa: CASRGGETQYF; cdr3_nt: TGTGCCAGCAGGGGGGGGGAGACCCAGTACTTC
j_call: TRBJ1-2; d_call: TRBD1; v_call: TRBV19; clone_size: NA; cdr3_aa: CASSIRDRAYGYTF; cdr3_nt: TGTGCCAGTAGTATTCGGGACAGGGCCTATGGCTACACCTTC
j_call: TRBJ2-1; d_call: NA; v_call: TRBV15; clone_size: NA; cdr3_aa: CATSRTRVNEQFF; cdr3_nt: TGTGCCACCAGCAGAACGCGGGTTAATGAGCAGTTCTTC
j_call: TRBJ1-5; d_call: TRBD1; v_call: TRBV2; clone_size: NA; cdr3_aa: CASSEGRGLPQPQHF; cdr3_nt: TGTGCCAGCAGTGAGGGCAGGGGGCTCCCTCAGCCCCAGCATTTT
j_call: TRBJ2-2; d_call: TRBD1; v_call: TRBV5-4; clone_size: NA; cdr3_aa: CASSGGQGRNTGELFF; cdr3_nt: TGTGCCAGCAGCGGAGGACAGGGGAGGAACACCGGGGAGCTGTTTTTT
j_call: TRBJ2-7; d_call: TRBD1; v_call: TRBV6-6; clone_size: NA; cdr3_aa: CASSYPQGARAGEQYF; cdr3_nt: TGTGCCAGCAGTTACCCGCAGGGGGCGAGGGCGGGTGAGCAGTACTTC
j_call: TRBJ2-7; d_call: TRBD1; v_call: TRBV30; clone_size: NA; cdr3_aa: CAWDGDRVFHEQYF; cdr3_nt: TGTGCCTGGGACGGGGACAGGGTTTTCCACGAGCAGTACTTC
j_call: TRBJ1-2; d_call: TRBD1; v_call: TRBV29-1; clone_size: once; cdr3_aa: CSVVFVGTGYGYTF; cdr3_nt: TGCAGCGTTGTGTTCGTCGGGACAGGCTATGGCTACACCTTC
j_call: TRBJ2-1; d_call: TRBD1; v_call: TRBV9; clone_size: NA; cdr3_aa: CASSVEGQEVNEQFF; cdr3_nt: TGTGCCAGCAGCGTAGAAGGACAGGAGGTCAATGAGCAGTTCTTC
j_call: TRBJ1-2; d_call: NA; v_call: TRBV19; clone_size: once; cdr3_aa: CASSIGRNTPLPTF; cdr3_nt: TGTGCCAGTAGTATTGGACGGAACACGCCATTACCCACCTTC
j_call: TRBJ1-1; d_call: NA; v_call: TRBV5-1; clone_size: NA; cdr3_aa: CASSGLRGSDTEAFF; cdr3_nt: TGCGCCAGCAGTGGTTTGAGGGGGTCGGACACTGAAGCTTTCTTT
j_call: TRBJ1-2; d_call: TRBD1; v_call: TRBV30; clone_size: once; cdr3_aa: CAWSADRDDYGYTF; cdr3_nt: TGTGCCTGGAGTGCGGACAGGGATGACTATGGCTACACCTTC
j_call: TRBJ1-4; d_call: TRBD1; v_call: TRBV18; clone_size: NA; cdr3_aa: CASSTTGTGEEKLFF; cdr3_nt: TGTGCCAGCTCAACCACCGGGACAGGGGAGGAAAAACTGTTTTTT
j_call: TRBJ2-5; d_call: TRBD2; v_call: TRBV19; clone_size: NA; cdr3_aa: CASRFSGGETQYF; cdr3_nt: TGTGCCAGTAGGTTTAGCGGGGGAGAGACCCAGTACTTC
j_call: TRBJ2-7; d_call: NA; v_call: TRBV6-5; clone_size: NA; cdr3_aa: CASSYSILVGEQYF; cdr3_nt: TGTGCCAGCAGTTACTCGATATTGGTGGGGGAGCAGTACTTC
j_call: TRBJ2-7; d_call: TRBD1; v_call: TRBV7-9; clone_size: NA; cdr3_aa: CASSLKQGAASGPVEQYF; cdr3_nt: TGTGCCAGCAGCTTAAAACAGGGGGCGGCTAGCGGTCCTGTCGAGCAGTACTTC